This T cell receptor beta chain was identified during a study of T cells in Graves' hyperthyroidism and ophthalmopathy. This clonotype has only a few counts. This CDR3 has 17 residues. Per germline, CDR1 SGHAT and CDR2 FQNNGV. V was cut by 0 bases and J by 8 bases, with 17 bases left in between. From RNA transcripts, TCR beta CDR3 regions were amplified. Using the HTBI primer set, a first-round RT-PCR was run on the TCR CDR3. One entry per CDR3 protein, called by TCRdb with MiXCR from the multiplex PCR reads. The sample includes hundreds of thousands of distinct CDR3 sequences, less than 45% of them seen just once.

The receptor was derived from an adult man with Graves' disease, either hyperthyroidism or ophthalmopathy (not recorded which). V is TRBV11-2 and J is TRBJ1-6, with D tentatively TRBD1 (6 bases). Material for sequencing was peripheral blood or thyroid tissue (not recorded which). CDR3 nucleotide sequence: TGTGCCAGCAGCTTAGATATTTACAGGGATATCGATTCACCCCTCCACTTT. Encoded protein: CASSLDIYRDIDSPLHF.